The entry below gives a single TCR beta chain sequence along with its context. The time point is: baseline pretreatment blood. The treatment denotes: 15 Gy SBRT to primary tumor, nephrectomy 4 weeks later. The record originates from a study of radiation and T cells in renal cell carcinoma. Germline trimming cut 5 bases from V and 9 bases from J; bases unmatched to any gene: 7. This CDR3 comprises 14 residues. Germline V gives CDR1 SNHLY, CDR2 FYNNEI. Profiled with immunoSEQ multiplex PCR; TCRdb holds only in-frame clones, not every one. The sample includes 90,000 to 100,000 clones, 80% to 90% of them seen just once.

The receptor's source is a man aged 45 to 65 with renal cell carcinoma. This material consisted of blood, taken from a patient whose treatment included radiotherapy and nephrectomy. The chain joins TRBV2 to TRBJ2-1, with 10 nucleotides matching TRBD2. CDR3 bases: TGTGCCAGCAGTCCAATTACTAGCGGGACTGAGCAGTTCTTC. It codes for CASSPITSGTEQFF.